The rows below give T cell receptor beta chains drawn from one sample of a study of T-cell reconstitution after alpha-beta-depleted transplantation in children. TCRdb re-derived calls from the PCR reads in MiXCR, one entry per CDR3 protein. The sample lists approximately 300,000 distinct CDR3 sequences; approximately 10% were seen once. The sequences come from peripheral blood, collected 180 days after TCRalphabeta/CD19-depleted stem cell transplant. These receptors all come from a male patient aged 2-10 years who had a stem cell transplant for chronic granulomatous disease, so the T cells may come from the graft donor. Both conserved end residues are part of each CDR3. The order of the fields is D gene, clone size, V gene, J gene, CDR3 protein, CDR3 DNA. The D gene is left open where the match is weak. Only some rows state a clone size, as once, few, many or a class for expanded clones.

d_call: NA; clone_size: many; v_call: TRBV7-2; j_call: TRBJ2-1; cdr3_aa: CASSAQTETANEQFF; cdr3_nt: TGTGCCAGCAGCGCCCAGACAGAGACTGCCAATGAGCAGTTCTTC
d_call: NA; clone_size: many; v_call: TRBV29-1; j_call: TRBJ2-1; cdr3_aa: CSVPWQGEYNEQFF; cdr3_nt: TGCAGCGTCCCCTGGCAGGGCGAATACAATGAGCAGTTCTTC
d_call: TRBD1; clone_size: many; v_call: TRBV7-2; j_call: TRBJ2-1; cdr3_aa: CASSLSGTGGNNEQFF; cdr3_nt: TGTGCCAGCAGCTTATCCGGGACAGGGGGCAACAATGAGCAGTTCTTC
d_call: NA; clone_size: many; v_call: TRBV4-1; j_call: TRBJ2-7; cdr3_aa: CASSLTAALYYEQYF; cdr3_nt: TGCGCCAGCAGTCTGACGGCCGCCCTGTACTACGAGCAGTACTTC
d_call: NA; clone_size: many; v_call: TRBV15; j_call: TRBJ2-5; cdr3_aa: CATSRDNKAGETQYF; cdr3_nt: TGTGCCACCAGCAGAGATAACAAGGCCGGGGAGACCCAGTACTTC
d_call: NA; clone_size: many; v_call: TRBV19; j_call: TRBJ2-3; cdr3_aa: CASSMRGTDTQYF; cdr3_nt: TGTGCCAGTAGTATGCGGGGCACAGATACGCAGTATTTT
d_call: TRBD1; clone_size: many; v_call: TRBV29-1; j_call: TRBJ2-1; cdr3_aa: CSGGQGYNEQFF; cdr3_nt: TGCAGCGGAGGACAGGGGTACAATGAGCAGTTCTTC
d_call: TRBD2; clone_size: many; v_call: TRBV6-5; j_call: TRBJ2-7; cdr3_aa: CASSYSKRGANYEQYF; cdr3_nt: TGTGCCAGCAGTTACTCCAAGCGGGGGGCCAACTACGAGCAGTACTTC
d_call: TRBD1; clone_size: NA; v_call: TRBV28; j_call: TRBJ1-5; cdr3_aa: CASSATGGYNQPQHF; cdr3_nt: TGTGCCAGCAGTGCGACAGGGGGTTACAATCAGCCCCAGCATTTT
d_call: TRBD2; clone_size: many; v_call: TRBV7-3; j_call: TRBJ2-1; cdr3_aa: CASSRTSGSYNEQFF; cdr3_nt: TGTGCCAGCAGCCGAACTAGCGGGAGTTACAATGAGCAGTTCTTC
d_call: TRBD1; clone_size: many; v_call: TRBV15; j_call: TRBJ2-3; cdr3_aa: CATSRDRTGGGYF; cdr3_nt: TGTGCCACCAGCAGAGATCGGACAGGGGGCGGGTATTTT
d_call: NA; clone_size: NA; v_call: TRBV19; j_call: TRBJ2-5; cdr3_aa: CASSTLVQETQYF; cdr3_nt: TGTGCCAGTTCGACACTAGTCCAAGAGACCCAGTACTTC
d_call: NA; clone_size: many; v_call: TRBV12-3/TRBV12-4; j_call: TRBJ1-1; cdr3_aa: CASSLLWRGAFF; cdr3_nt: TGTGCCAGCAGTTTACTGTGGAGGGGAGCTTTCTTT